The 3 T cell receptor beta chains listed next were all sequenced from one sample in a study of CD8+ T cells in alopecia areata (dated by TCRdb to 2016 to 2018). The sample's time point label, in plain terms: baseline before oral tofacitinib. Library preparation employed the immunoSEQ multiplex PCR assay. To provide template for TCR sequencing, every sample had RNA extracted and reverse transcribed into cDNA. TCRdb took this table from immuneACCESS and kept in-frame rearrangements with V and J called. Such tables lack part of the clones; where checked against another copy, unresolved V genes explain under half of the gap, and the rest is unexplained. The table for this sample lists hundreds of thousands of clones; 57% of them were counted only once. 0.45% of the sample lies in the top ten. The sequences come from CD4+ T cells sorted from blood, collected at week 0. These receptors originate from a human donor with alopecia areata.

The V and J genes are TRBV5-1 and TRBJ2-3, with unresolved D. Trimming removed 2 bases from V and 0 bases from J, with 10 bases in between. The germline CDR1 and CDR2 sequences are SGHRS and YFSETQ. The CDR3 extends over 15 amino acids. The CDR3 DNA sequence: TGCGCCAGCAGCTTATCCGGACCTAGCACAGATACGCAGTATTTT. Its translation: CASSLSGPSTDTQYF.

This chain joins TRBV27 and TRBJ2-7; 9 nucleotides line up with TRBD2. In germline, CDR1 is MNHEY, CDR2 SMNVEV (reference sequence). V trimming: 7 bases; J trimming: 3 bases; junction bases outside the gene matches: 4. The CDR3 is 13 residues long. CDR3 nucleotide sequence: TGTGCCAGCACCTCACTAGCGGGCTACGAGCAGTACTTC. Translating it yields CASTSLAGYEQYF.

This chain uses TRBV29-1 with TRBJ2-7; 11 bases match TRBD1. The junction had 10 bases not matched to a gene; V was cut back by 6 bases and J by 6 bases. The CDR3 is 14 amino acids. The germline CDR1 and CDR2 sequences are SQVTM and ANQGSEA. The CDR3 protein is CSVDAGTGGPEQYF. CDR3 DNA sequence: TGCAGCGTAGACGCCGGGACAGGGGGACCCGAGCAGTACTTC.